This entry features one T cell receptor (beta chain) sequence. What it binds is unknown. The table came from immunoSEQ multiplex PCR; TCRdb's copy has only in-frame clones and leaves some out. This sample has some 2,100,000 clones, with almost 96% found just once. Germline V gene data show CDR1 as MNHNS and CDR2 as SASEGT. The CDR3 length is 15 residues. V gave up 1 base and J gave up 3 bases, with 13 bases separating them. These data belong to a study of shared clonotypes between healthy human individuals. Study-wide points: Clonotypes that were shared across a handful of donors made up roughly 5% of naive CD4 clonotypes.

CD4+ cells yielded CD45RA+ naive and CD45RA-negative memory subsets. The chain uses TRBV6-1 and TRBJ2-7; tentatively, D is TRBD1 (5 bases). The sample was naive CD4+ T cells sorted from blood. Subset given: CD45RA+ positively selected. This receptor was identified in a man younger than 30 in good health. CDR3 loop: CASSEVPGSDYEQYF. In DNA, the CDR3 is TGTGCCAGCAGTGAAGTTCCAGGGTCCGACTACGAGCAGTACTTC.